One sample yielded the 2 T cell receptor beta chains listed below, sequenced in a study of T cell responses to AZD1222 COVID-19 vaccine. The repertoire was sequenced with immunoSEQ multiplex PCR; TCRdb's copy has only in-frame clones and lacks some. The sample yields 120,000 or so clones, about 89% seen once. The input for sequencing was peripheral blood, taken on day 0 of AZD1222 vaccination. These receptors all stem from an adult in good health.

The chain links TRBV27 to TRBJ2-7; D possibly uses TRBD1 or TRBD2 (7 bases each). Germline CDR1 reads MNHEY; CDR2 reads SMNVEV (reference sequence). The germline V and J ends were trimmed by 6 bases and 4 bases, with 19 bases remaining between them. The CDR3 loop spans 15 amino acids. The CDR3 here is CASSPSGGAYYEQYF. DNA for the CDR3: TGTGCCAGCAGCCCCTCAGGGGGGGCGTATTACGAGCAGTACTTC.

The chain combines TRBV29-1 with TRBJ2-6; TRBD1 aligns across 7 bases. From germline, CDR1 is SQVTM and CDR2 ANQGSEA. Unmatched junction bases numbered 8, after V lost 6 bases and J lost 0 bases. The CDR3 is made up of 16 amino acids. The CDR3 here is CSVQDRLSSGANVLTF. In DNA, the CDR3 is TGCAGCGTACAGGACAGGCTAAGCTCTGGGGCCAACGTCCTGACTTTC.